What follows is one T cell receptor (beta chain) and its context. The data are from a study of blood T cells in healthy people across ages. Next came a second PCR, run for roughly 6 to 11 cycles, which used a sample-barcoded 5' primer along with a J-beta primer mix. Each cDNA molecule was tagged by a template-switch adaptor with 12 random nucleotides. Using its own MiXCR run on the 5' RACE reads, TCRdb lists one record per CDR3 protein. The table shows 1.5 million to 2 million distinct CDR3 sequences, with 49% occurring only once. Whenever a sample was processed, at least 6.5 million PBMCs were isolated. CDR3 length: 15 residues. Germline lookup yields CDR1 MNHEY and CDR2 SVGAGI. Between the trimmed V and J ends, which lost 0 bases and 7 bases, there was a span of 10 bases.

This chain uses TRBV6-5 with TRBJ1-6; D may be TRBD1 (5 bases). Sequencing was done on a sample of blood. The sequence was obtained from a woman aged 40 to 49 in good health. The CDR3 DNA is TGTGCCAGCAGTTACTCACAGGAGGGGAATTCACCCCTCCACTTT. Translated, it gives CASSYSQEGNSPLHF.